This T cell receptor beta chain is from a study of cytomegalovirus exposure and HLA in healthy donors. General study points: Using a false discovery rate of 0.05, a later analysis showed that roughly 16,000 TCR beta sequences were associated with HLA alleles. In vitro testing confirmed a few CMV-associated chains as specific for CMV antigens.

Turning to this clone: Its antigen is unidentified.

Use of 60 Vbeta and 13 Jbeta primers characterized the PCR. Clones were sequenced by immunoSEQ multiplex PCR, and TCRdb holds only the in-frame ones, with some missing. The sample has over 100,000 clones, roughly 73% seen once. The CDR3 loop spans 14 amino acids. Germline-derived CDR1 and CDR2 are SNHLY and FYNNEI. The V and J genes are TRBV2 and TRBJ2-7, with a tentative D call TRBD1 (5 bases). Gene TRBJ2-1 matches the end of the DNA better, so the J call may be wrong. The clonotype originates from a male donor in good health and CMV-seronegative. Specimen: PBMCs. CDR3 bases: TGTGCCAGCAGTGAAAGGCAGGGTATGGATGAGCAGTTCTTC. Encoded protein: CASSERQGMDEQFF.